Listed here are 30 T cell receptor beta chains from one sample, sequenced in a study of CD8 T cells in Susac syndrome (dated by TCRdb to the late 2010s). Libraries were made using the immunoSEQ multiplex PCR assay. RNA was extracted using the RNeasy kit, and roughly 0.5 to 1 microgram was reverse transcribed with random hexamers. TCRdb passed the public sequencing reads through fastp at Q25 and MiXCR, retaining productive beta sequences. Every distinct CDR3 protein forms one entry, paired with its most common genes and DNA. Here the sample has roughly 190,000 distinct CDR3 sequences; 93% occur a single time. The top ten hold 0.1% of the sample. The sequenced material came from CD4+ T cells from PBMCs. These receptors came from a human donor in good health.

This chain links TRBV6-5 with TRBJ1-4, with 7 bases identical to TRBD1. Germline V gene lookup returns CDR1 MNHEY and CDR2 SVGAGI. The CDR3 contains 17 residues. Germline trimming cut 2 bases from V and 8 bases from J; bases unmatched to any gene: 14. In nucleotides, the CDR3 is TGTGCCAGCAGTTACGCCTCACAGGGGCTAGGTAGAGAAAAACTGTTTTTT. Residues: CASSYASQGLGREKLFF.

The chain links TRBV4-2 to TRBJ2-3; tentatively, D is TRBD1 (6 bases). The CDR3 sequence is 16 residues long. CDR1 and CDR2 (germline): LGHNA, YNFKEQ. Trimming pared 0 bases from V and 4 bases from J, leaving 14 bases between. Here the CDR3 reads CASSQEGRGSADTQYF. Written as DNA, the CDR3 is TGTGCCAGCAGCCAAGAAGGTAGGGGGAGCGCAGATACGCAGTATTTT.

The chain has TRBV2 and TRBJ1-1; tentative D call: TRBD1 (6 bases). Germline V gene data show CDR1 as SNHLY and CDR2 as FYNNEI. CDR3 length: 16 amino acids. Trimming removed 7 bases from V and 0 bases from J, with 18 bases in between. The CDR3 nucleotides read TGTGCCAGCATTGTAAACAGGGCGGGCATGAACACTGAAGCTTTCTTT. It specifies CASIVNRAGMNTEAFF.

The gene calls are TRBV7-3 and TRBJ1-1; D is uncertain. Looked up from germline, CDR1 is SGHTA and CDR2 is FQGTGA. The CDR3 spans 12 residues. The V gene lost 1 base and the J gene lost 9 bases, with 9 bases spanning the gap. CDR3 nucleotides: TGTGCCAGCAGCTTAATCGGGGAAAAAGCTTTCTTT. Translated: CASSLIGEKAFF.

This chain uses TRBV5-1 with TRBJ1-3, with D hard to call. With 2 bases removed from V and 0 bases from J, the gap between germline ends came to 12 bases. CDR3 size: 16 residues. The germline V gene encodes CDR1 SGHRS and CDR2 YFSETQ. In nucleotides, the CDR3 is TGCGCCAGCAGCTTAGCGGAACCGAGCTCTGGAAACACCATATATTTT. It codes for CASSLAEPSSGNTIYF.

This sequence joins TRBV29-1 and TRBJ1-1, with D tentatively TRBD1 (6 bases). Trimming took off 6 bases at V and 0 bases at J, with 14 bases between the two ends. Germline V gene lookup returns CDR1 SQVTM and CDR2 ANQGSEA. This CDR3 has 14 amino acids. CDR3: CSVRGTDLNTEAFF. Here the CDR3 DNA reads TGCAGCGTGAGGGGGACGGACCTGAACACTGAAGCTTTCTTT.

The chain links TRBV19 to TRBJ2-2; no reliable D call. The CDR3 length is 15 residues. Trimming stripped 5 bases from V and 4 bases from J, with 14 bases between. Looked up from germline, CDR1 is LNHDA and CDR2 is SQIVND (reference sequence). CDR3 protein: CASSPPPSGTGELFF. Here the CDR3 DNA reads TGTGCCAGTAGTCCCCCTCCCTCGGGCACCGGGGAGCTGTTTTTT.

The chain recombines TRBV7-2 with TRBJ1-2, with 7 bases matching TRBD1. J lost 1 base, V lost 5 bases, and 7 bases had no gene match. The length of the CDR3 is 15 residues. Looked up from germline, CDR1 is SGHTA and CDR2 is FQGNSA. The CDR3 sequence: CASSLIGTVNYGYTF. CDR3 nucleotide sequence: TGTGCCAGCAGCCTTATCGGGACAGTTAACTATGGCTACACCTTC.

The chain is built from TRBV5-1 and TRBJ1-1, with D maybe TRBD1 (5 bases). CDR1 and CDR2 from the germline V gene are SGHRS and YFSETQ. The CDR3 covers 13 residues. The V end lost 3 bases, the J end lost 3 bases, and 9 bases lay between the germline ends. The CDR3 loop is CASSWRDDTEAFF. The CDR3 DNA reads TGCGCCAGCAGCTGGAGGGACGACACTGAAGCTTTCTTT.

The genes are TRBV20-1 and TRBJ2-3; no reliable D call. This CDR3 has 15 amino acids. CDR1 is DFQATT and CDR2 is SNEGSKA in the germline V gene (reference sequence). The V and J ends lost 3 bases and 5 bases respectively, with 18 bases between them. The CDR3 DNA is TGCAGTGCTAGTCCAGATCTCGCGCACGGAGATACGCAGTATTTT. Encoded protein: CSASPDLAHGDTQYF.

The CDR3 is CATGSSQETQYF. The CDR3 DNA follows: TGTGCCACCGGCTCGAGTCAAGAGACCCAGTACTTC. V usage is TRBV24-1 and J usage is TRBJ2-5; D gene uncertain. The germline V gene has CDR1 KGHDR and CDR2 SFDVKD. The V gene lost 9 bases and the J gene lost 2 bases, with 9 bases spanning the gap. The CDR3 totals 12 residues.

The chain recombines TRBV28 with TRBJ2-3, with 9 bases that match TRBD1. J lost 4 bases, V lost 11 bases, and 10 bases had no gene match. The CDR3 loop spans 14 amino acids. Germline V gives CDR1 MDHEN, CDR2 SYDVKM. CDR3 bases: TGTGCCGCAACAGGGGGCCCGAACGCAGATACGCAGTATTTT. Amino acids: CAATGGPNADTQYF.

This chain links TRBV4-1 with TRBJ1-4, with a tentative D call TRBD1 (6 bases). V shed 2 bases and J shed 8 bases, with 15 bases lying between them. This CDR3 region has 15 residues. CDR1 and CDR2 (germline): MGHRA, YSYEKL. CDR3 residues: CASSQTDRRNEKLFF. Here the CDR3 DNA reads TGCGCCAGCAGCCAAACAGACAGGCGGAACGAAAAACTGTTTTTT.

This clonotype appeared a single time. The genes are TRBV19 and TRBJ1-1; TRBD1 is a possible D gene (6 bases). Germline V gene data show CDR1 as LNHDA and CDR2 as SQIVND (reference sequence). The V end was cut by 5 bases, the J end by 3 bases, with 10 bases between. This CDR3 contains 13 residues. The CDR3 loop reads CASSSRGDTEAFF. CDR3 DNA: TGTGCCAGTAGTTCCAGGGGAGACACTGAAGCTTTCTTT.

The chain carries TRBV20-1 and TRBJ2-3, with D possibly being TRBD2 (6 bases). Germline CDR1 is DFQATT and CDR2 is SNEGSKA (reference sequence). The CDR3 consists of 14 residues. V lost 3 bases and J lost 4, with 14 bases in between. The CDR3 spells CSARGRGWSDTQYF. In DNA form, the CDR3 reads TGCAGTGCTAGGGGGCGGGGCTGGTCAGATACGCAGTATTTT.

This chain links TRBV3-1 with TRBJ2-3, with 9 bases lining up with TRBD2. V gave up 1 base and J gave up 2 bases; unmatched junction bases: 7. This CDR3 contains 17 residues. Germline V lookup: CDR1 LGHDT, CDR2 YNNKEL (reference sequence). The CDR3 region is CASSQALLAGVTDTQYF. DNA of the CDR3: TGTGCCAGCAGCCAAGCCCTACTAGCGGGTGTCACAGATACGCAGTATTTT.

The gene calls are TRBV5-1 and TRBJ1-1; D is unresolved. The CDR3 spans 14 residues. Per the germline V gene, CDR1 is SGHRS and CDR2 is YFSETQ. V lost 1 base and J lost 2, with 9 bases in between. CDR3 residues: CASSLQDVNTEAFF. DNA of the CDR3: TGCGCCAGCAGCTTGCAGGACGTAAACACTGAAGCTTTCTTT.

CDR3 residues: CASSTLSGANVLTF. CDR3 DNA sequence: TGTGCCAGCAGCACCCTCTCTGGGGCCAACGTCCTGACTTTC. The chain has TRBV9 and TRBJ2-6; no definite D call. V was clipped by 4 bases and J by 0 bases, with 5 bases between them. This CDR3 is 14 amino acids long. Per the germline V gene, CDR1 is SGDLS and CDR2 is YYNGEE.

This clonotype appeared a single time. Germline is not matched at one junction end, which may reflect a read error. The rearrangement uses TRBV4-3 and TRBJ2-4, with a possible D match to TRBD1 (5 bases). The CDR3 is 13 amino acids. Germline V gene data show CDR1 as LGHNA and CDR2 as YSLEER. CDR3 bases: TGCGCCAGCAGCCCTCTCCGCTATAAGGGGCTTAACTTC. Encoded protein: CASSPLRYKGLNF.

V and J are TRBV3-1 and TRBJ1-5, with a possible D match to TRBD1 (6 bases). The germline gives CDR1 LGHDT, CDR2 YNNKEL (reference sequence). CDR3 length: 15 amino acids. Trimming pared 2 bases from V and 3 bases from J, leaving 11 bases between. The CDR3 region has the DNA TGTGCCAGCAGCCAATCGCCAGGGGTCAATCAGCCCCAGCATTTT. It yields the protein CASSQSPGVNQPQHF.

The chain joins TRBV11-2 to TRBJ1-4; D unclear. This CDR3 comprises 16 residues. V lost 5 bases and J 0 bases, leaving 13 bases between the germline ends. Per germline, CDR1 SGHAT and CDR2 FQNNGV. CDR3 coding DNA: TGTGCCAGCAGCCCCGGGCAGACCGCAACTAATGAAAAACTGTTTTTT. It encodes CASSPGQTATNEKLFF.

This clonotype was seen a handful of times. V and J are TRBV7-6 and TRBJ2-3, with a possible D match to TRBD2 (7 bases). Trimming took off 1 base at V and 1 base at J, with 9 bases between the two ends. This CDR3 has 15 amino acids. Germline-derived CDR1 and CDR2 are SGHVS and FNYEAQ. The CDR3 DNA is TGTGCCAGCAGCTTAGTCGGGGGGCGCACAGATACGCAGTATTTT. Amino acids: CASSLVGGRTDTQYF.

The V and J genes are TRBV5-8 and TRBJ1-5; TRBD1 is a possible D gene (6 bases). This CDR3 is built from 15 residues. The ends were cut back, 0 bases at V and 3 bases at J, with 10 bases in the middle. Germline V CDR1 and CDR2: SGHTS, YDEGEE. The CDR3 here is CASSLADRLNQPQHF. CDR3 sequence (DNA): TGTGCCAGCAGCTTGGCGGACAGACTCAATCAGCCCCAGCATTTT.

The chain combines TRBV7-2 with TRBJ2-5, with D maybe TRBD2 (5 bases). V was cut by 5 bases and J by 5 bases, with 18 bases left in between. Germline V CDR1 and CDR2: SGHTA, FQGNSA. The CDR3 spans 15 residues. CDR3 coding DNA: TGTGCCAGCAGCCTCGGACTCCGTCCGGGGGAGACCCAGTACTTC. Encoded protein: CASSLGLRPGETQYF.

The chain uses TRBV6-6 and TRBJ2-5; unclear D gene. Germline CDR1 reads MNHNY; CDR2 reads SVGAGI (reference sequence). The CDR3 consists of 13 residues. Between the trimmed V and J ends, which lost 4 bases and 1 base, there was a span of 7 bases. CDR3 in amino acids: CASSLQSQETQYF. The CDR3, as DNA: TGTGCCAGCAGTTTACAGTCCCAAGAGACCCAGTACTTC.

The chain couples TRBV29-1 to TRBJ2-2; unclear D gene. CDR1 and CDR2 from the germline V gene are SQVTM and ANQGSEA. The CDR3 runs 13 residues. V was shortened by 2 bases and J by 4 bases, with 8 bases between the two germline ends. CDR3 coding DNA: TGCAGCGTTGAAAAGTCTCTCACCGGGGAGCTGTTTTTT. Protein sequence: CSVEKSLTGELFF.

The chain joins TRBV20-1 to TRBJ1-1, with 8 nucleotides matching TRBD1. Germline V gene data show CDR1 as DFQATT and CDR2 as SNEGSKA (reference sequence). J was trimmed by 2 bases and V by 7 bases; bases with no gene match: 15. This CDR3 spans 16 amino acids. CDR3: CSVGAGGTGRNTEAFF. The CDR3 region has the DNA TGCAGTGTGGGGGCAGGGGGCACGGGAAGAAACACTGAAGCTTTCTTT.

Written as DNA, the CDR3 is TGTGCCAGCTCACCACGGGCCGGGGGAAATGGCTACACCTTC. Translation gives CASSPRAGGNGYTF. This chain uses TRBV18 with TRBJ1-2; possibly TRBD1 for D (5 bases). Germline V gives CDR1 KGHSH, CDR2 LQKENI. The V end lost 1 base, the J end lost 6 bases, and 12 bases lay between the germline ends. CDR3 size: 14 residues.

This rearrangement joins TRBV7-2 to TRBJ1-2; D gene unclear. Germline V lookup: CDR1 SGHTA, CDR2 FQGNSA. V lost 0 bases to trimming and J lost 0 bases, with 11 bases between them. The CDR3 spans 16 residues. CDR3 residues: CASSLAAGPSNYGYTF. DNA for the CDR3: TGTGCCAGCAGCTTAGCGGCAGGACCCTCTAACTATGGCTACACCTTC.

The chain carries TRBV19 and TRBJ2-6; D unresolved. This CDR3 has 16 residues. Trimming stripped 5 bases from V and 0 bases from J, with 11 bases between. The germline gives CDR1 LNHDA, CDR2 SQIVND (reference sequence). CDR3 loop: CASSSIRLSGANVLTF. CDR3 nucleotide sequence: TGTGCCAGTAGTTCAATACGGCTCTCTGGGGCCAACGTCCTGACTTTC. The whole variable domain, filled in from reference TRBV19 and TRBJ2-6, reads DGGITQSPKYLFRKEGQNVTLSCEQNLNHDAMYWYRQDPGQGLRLIYYSQIVNDFQKGDIAEGYSVSREKKESFPLTVTSAQKNPTAFYLCASSSIRLSGANVLTFGAGSRLTVL.